This T cell receptor beta chain was identified in a study of shared clonotypes between healthy human individuals. General observations from the study: Generation probability values for non-shared clonotypes were lower than those for clonotypes shared by all four donors. Clonotype sharing among donors likely depends on sequencing depth. As a rule, naive subsets had a larger estimated richness than memory subsets.

Method: immunoSEQ multiplex PCR; TCRdb's copy keeps in-frame clones and lacks some. The top ten hold under 0.45% of the sample, which has about 2.3 million clones, 85% to 95% seen once. V dropped 4 bases and J dropped 2; count of bases not matched to a gene: 3. Germline V CDR1 and CDR2: MNHEY, SVGAGI. CDR3 size: 15 residues. In regard to this clone: The antigen is not known.

The clonotype comes from a man aged 18-30 years in good health. Some clones in this sample may be carry-over from other donors' samples. The chain links TRBV6-5 to TRBJ1-3, with 9 bases matching TRBD1. The sample was naive CD4+ T cells from PBMCs. As to subset: CD45RA+ positively selected. CDR3 DNA sequence: TGTGCCAGCAGTTCCACAGGGGGCCCTGGAAACACCATATATTTT. Its translation: CASSSTGGPGNTIYF.